This TCR beta chain was captured in a study of T cells after yellow fever vaccination. As concerns this clonotype: Antigen specificity is unknown.

Synthesis of TCR cDNA relied on 5'RACE template switching, which attached a universal primer site and UMIs. TCRdb reanalysed the 5' RACE reads using MiXCR and keeps one entry per CDR3 protein. The data show a few hundred thousand distinct CDR3 sequences, with around 4.9% seen just once and less than 3.5% held by the top ten. Overall study findings and caveats: High-abundance clonotypes from the bulk population could contaminate FACS-sorted repertoires. Some clonotypes, a small share, were shared between CD4 and CD8 compartments.

The CDR3 length is 14 residues. This sequence originates from a man younger than 35 who received the YFV17D yellow fever vaccine. The chain couples TRBV21-1 to TRBJ2-4; TRBD1 reflects the table's D call only, with no check against the DNA. TRBV21-1 corresponds to a pseudogene. The material sequenced was CD4+ T cells sorted from PBMCs, taken on the day of the yellow fever booster vaccination. As DNA, the CDR3 is TGTGCCAGCAAGACAGGACCAGCCAAAAACATTCAGTACTTC. This encodes CASKTGPAKNIQYF.